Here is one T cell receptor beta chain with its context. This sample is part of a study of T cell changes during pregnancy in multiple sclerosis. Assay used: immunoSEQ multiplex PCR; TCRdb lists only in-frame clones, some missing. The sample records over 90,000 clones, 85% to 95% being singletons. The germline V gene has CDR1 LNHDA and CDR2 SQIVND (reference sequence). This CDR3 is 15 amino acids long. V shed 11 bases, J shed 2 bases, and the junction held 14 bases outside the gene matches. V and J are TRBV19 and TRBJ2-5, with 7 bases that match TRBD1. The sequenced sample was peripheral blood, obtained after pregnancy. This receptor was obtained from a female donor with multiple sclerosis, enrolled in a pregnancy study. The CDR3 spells CASQFRGGPQETQYF. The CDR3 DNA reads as TGTGCCTCCCAGTTTAGAGGGGGCCCTCAAGAGACCCAGTACTTC.